The 25 T cell receptor beta chains below come from one sample, sequenced in a study of cytomegalovirus exposure and HLA in healthy donors. Use of 60 Vbeta and 13 Jbeta primers characterized the PCR. Sequencing was performed with immunoSEQ multiplex PCR; in TCRdb, only in-frame clones are kept and a portion is missing. The sample includes 120,000 to 150,000 clones, roughly three quarters of them seen just once. Sample: PBMCs. Receptors were obtained from a man aged 55-75 years in good health and CMV-seronegative.

This clone came up a few times. This chain links TRBV29-1 with TRBJ2-7; 11 nucleotides align to TRBD2. This CDR3 is 14 amino acids long. The V segment lost 6 bases and the J segment 3 bases; nucleotides outside the gene matches: 7. Looked up from germline, CDR1 is SQVTM and CDR2 is ANQGSEA. CDR3 DNA sequence: TGCAGCGTGGCACTAGCGGGAGCCCTCTACGAGCAGTACTTC. Translation gives CSVALAGALYEQYF.

CDR3 in DNA: TGTGCCAGCAGTGAGGGGAGCTCTGGGGCCAACGTCCTGACTTTC. Amino acids: CASSEGSSGANVLTF. V usage is TRBV2 and J usage is TRBJ2-6, with TRBD2 as a possible D gene (5 bases). Trimming removed 3 bases from V and 0 bases from J, with 6 bases in between. The germline V gene has CDR1 SNHLY and CDR2 FYNNEI. The CDR3 covers 15 residues. Drawing the rest from reference TRBV2 and TRBJ2-6, the complete variable domain is EPEVTQTPSHQVTQMGQEVILRCVPISNHLYFYWYRQILGQKVEFLVSFYNNEISEKSEIFDDQFSVERPDGSNFTLKIRSTKLEDSAMYFCASSEGSSGANVLTFGAGSRLTVL.

The rearrangement uses TRBV19 and TRBJ1-1, with D uncertain. V lost 0 bases, J lost 1 base, and 6 bases lay in between. CDR1 and CDR2 from the germline V gene are LNHDA and SQIVND (reference sequence). CDR3 size: 14 residues. The CDR3 region is CASSIDRQNTEAFF. In DNA form, the CDR3 reads TGTGCCAGTAGTATAGACCGACAGAACACTGAAGCTTTCTTT.

The V gene is TRBV7-9, the J gene TRBJ1-2; D is unclear. The CDR3 is 12 residues long. Germline V gene sequence: CDR1 SEHNR, CDR2 FQNEAQ (reference sequence). V lost 5 bases to trimming and J lost 7 bases, with 11 bases between them. The CDR3 DNA follows: TGTGCCAGCAGCCGAGATCCGAGTGGCTACACCTTC. Its protein is CASSRDPSGYTF.

The V and J genes are TRBV19 and TRBJ1-5, with 9 bases identical to TRBD1. The germline CDR1 and CDR2 sequences are LNHDA and SQIVND (reference sequence). The CDR3 sequence is 16 residues long. V lost 5 bases, J lost 3 bases, and 8 bases stayed unmatched. CDR3 in DNA: TGTGCCAGTAGTGGGCAGGACAGGGGTGTCAATCAGCCCCAGCATTTT. Its translation is CASSGQDRGVNQPQHF.

This clone has only a few counts. V and J are TRBV6-1 and TRBJ1-1; no firm D call. The CDR3 runs 15 residues. V dropped 0 bases and J dropped 0 bases, with 8 bases sitting between them. Germline CDR1 MNHNS, CDR2 SASEGT. The chain's CDR3 is CASSEAFSMNTEAFF. The CDR3 DNA sequence: TGTGCCAGCAGTGAAGCGTTTAGCATGAACACTGAAGCTTTCTTT.

The chain has TRBV6-1 and TRBJ1-1; D gene unclear. V shed 2 bases and J shed 3 bases, with 7 bases lying between them. This CDR3 region has 13 residues. CDR1 and CDR2 (germline): MNHNS, SASEGT. CDR3 nucleotide sequence: TGTGCCAGCAGTGAATACCTAGACACTGAAGCTTTCTTT. It encodes CASSEYLDTEAFF.

A few counts support this clone. V usage is TRBV25-1 and J usage is TRBJ2-5; 9 bases fit TRBD1. The DNA matches TRBJ2-7 better at its end, which makes the J call doubtful. CDR3 length: 14 amino acids. Germline V gene sequence: CDR1 MGHDK, CDR2 SYGVNS. The CDR3 sequence is CASSEGTGIYEQYF. Written as DNA, the CDR3 is TGTGCCAGCAGTGAAGGGACAGGGATTTACGAGCAGTACTTC.

CDR3 sequence (DNA): TGTGCCAGCAGTTTGCCCGGGTACGAGACCCAGTACTTC. It specifies CASSLPGYETQYF. The rearrangement joins TRBV27 to TRBJ2-5; no clear D gene. The CDR3 loop spans 13 amino acids. CDR1 is MNHEY and CDR2 is SMNVEV in the germline V gene (reference sequence). The germline V and J ends were trimmed by 3 bases and 5 bases, with 10 bases remaining between them.

V is TRBV10-1 and J is TRBJ2-7, with 8 bases matching TRBD1. CDR1 is WNHNN and CDR2 is SYGVQD in the germline V gene (reference sequence). The CDR3 contains 18 residues. Germline trimming cut 2 bases from V and 6 bases from J; bases unmatched to any gene: 18. The CDR3 loop reads CASSEMRNPGQGACEQYF. The CDR3 coding sequence is TGCGCCAGCAGTGAGATGCGAAACCCCGGGCAGGGGGCCTGCGAGCAGTACTTC.

This chain connects TRBV6-1 to TRBJ2-5; 9 positions agree with TRBD1. V trimming: 5 bases; J trimming: 4 bases; junction bases outside the gene matches: 5. The CDR3 extends over 14 amino acids. The V gene's germline CDR1 is MNHNS and CDR2 SASEGT. The CDR3 spells CASSSTGGRETQYF. The CDR3 bases are TGTGCCAGCAGTTCAACAGGGGGCAGAGAGACCCAGTACTTC.

The rearrangement joins TRBV7-9 to TRBJ1-6; the D gene is possibly TRBD1 (5 bases). Germline V lookup: CDR1 SEHNR, CDR2 FQNEAQ (reference sequence). V dropped 7 bases and J dropped 7 bases, with 8 bases sitting between them. This CDR3 contains 12 residues. The CDR3 sequence: CASTGWNSPLHF. The CDR3 bases are TGTGCCAGCACAGGGTGGAATTCACCCCTCCACTTT.

The V call is TRBV6-6, the J call TRBJ1-2; the D is unclear. The CDR3 totals 14 residues. With 0 bases removed from V and 2 bases from J, the gap between germline ends came to 7 bases. The V gene's germline CDR1 is MNHNY and CDR2 SVGAGI (reference sequence). This CDR3 is CASSYSSINYGYTF. The CDR3, as DNA: TGTGCCAGCAGTTACTCATCTATCAACTATGGCTACACCTTC.

The J gene is TRBJ2-1, the V gene TRBV4-3; TRBD2 matches at 11 bases. Germline V gene lookup returns CDR1 LGHNA and CDR2 YSLEER. The CDR3 runs 16 residues. The V and J ends lost 2 bases and 2 bases, in that order; junction bases with no gene match: 2. DNA for the CDR3: TGCGCCAGCAGCCAACTAGCGGGAGGCACCTACAATGAGCAGTTCTTC. Translating gives CASSQLAGGTYNEQFF.

The chain couples TRBV28 to TRBJ2-7; tentatively, D is TRBD1 (5 bases). Between the trimmed V and J ends, which lost 6 bases and 2 bases, there was a span of 17 bases. Per germline, CDR1 MDHEN and CDR2 SYDVKM. The CDR3 covers 15 residues. CDR3 DNA sequence: TGTGCCAGCAGCGTAGCCCCAGACAGCACCTACGAGCAGTACTTC. This translates into CASSVAPDSTYEQYF.

This chain links TRBV7-6 with TRBJ1-1, with 9 bases fitting TRBD1. The CDR3 totals 14 residues. Germline V gene data show CDR1 as SGHVS and CDR2 as FNYEAQ. Trimming removed 3 bases from V and 1 base from J; junction bases left unmatched: 0. The CDR3 sequence: CASSLGQGNTEAFF. The CDR3 nucleotides are TGTGCCAGCAGCTTGGGACAGGGGAACACTGAAGCTTTCTTT.

This clone was seen a handful of times. The V call is TRBV5-1, the J call TRBJ1-1; 7 positions match TRBD1. J was trimmed by 1 base and V by 4 bases; bases with no gene match: 1. The CDR3 has 13 amino acids. Germline CDR1 SGHRS, CDR2 YFSETQ. CDR3 DNA sequence: TGCGCCAGCAGCAGACAGGGGAACACTGAAGCTTTCTTT. This encodes CASSRQGNTEAFF.

The chain joins TRBV27 to TRBJ1-5, with D possibly matching TRBD1 (5 bases). Germline V CDR1 and CDR2: MNHEY, SMNVEV (reference sequence). The ends were cut back, 3 bases at V and 3 bases at J, with 9 bases in the middle. The CDR3 consists of 14 residues. The CDR3 here is CASSLWGPNQPQHF. For the CDR3, the DNA is TGTGCCAGCAGTTTGTGGGGCCCCAATCAGCCCCAGCATTTT.

This chain joins TRBV7-8 and TRBJ1-6; D perhaps matches TRBD1 (6 bases). This CDR3 has 17 residues. The germline gives CDR1 SGHVS, CDR2 FQNEAQ. Trimming pared 5 bases from V and 0 bases from J, leaving 14 bases between. The CDR3 here is CASSPTGFSSYNSPLHF. CDR3 sequence (DNA): TGTGCCAGCAGCCCGACAGGTTTTAGCTCCTATAATTCACCCCTCCACTTT.

V and J are TRBV5-8 and TRBJ1-5; TRBD1 matches 8 bases. CDR1 is SGHTS and CDR2 is YDEGEE in the germline V gene. V was pared by 4 bases and J by 1 base, with 7 bases of the junction left unmatched. The CDR3 spans 16 residues. The CDR3 protein is CASSRGQVNSNQPQHF. The CDR3 DNA follows: TGTGCCAGCAGCCGGGGACAGGTGAACAGCAATCAGCCCCAGCATTTT.

This rearrangement joins TRBV9 to TRBJ2-1; weak D call: TRBD2 (6 bases). CDR1 is SGDLS, CDR2 YYNGEE, per germline. This CDR3 spans 15 amino acids. V gave up 4 bases and J gave up 5 bases, with 16 bases separating them. The CDR3 sequence is CASSPQGGGNNEQFF. The CDR3 coding sequence is TGTGCCAGCAGCCCCCAGGGCGGAGGGAACAATGAGCAGTTCTTC. Combining the CDR3 with reference TRBV9 and TRBJ2-1 gives the whole variable domain DSGVTQTPKHLITATGQRVTLRCSPRSGDLSVYWYQQSLDQGLQFLIQYYNGEERAKGNILERFSAQQFPDLHSELNLSSLELGDSALYFCASSPQGGGNNEQFFGPGTRLTVL.

This clone was seen only a few times. The CDR3 DNA reads as TGTGCCAGCAGCTCCCCGACAGGGGGCGAAGCTAATGAAAAACTGTTTTTT. It codes for CASSSPTGGEANEKLFF. The chain links TRBV11-2 to TRBJ1-4; 10 bases align to TRBD1. CDR1 is SGHAT and CDR2 is FQNNGV in the germline V gene. This CDR3 has 17 amino acids. Unmatched junction bases numbered 8, after V lost 4 bases and J lost 3 bases. The complete variable domain, with remaining parts taken from reference TRBV11-2 and TRBJ1-4, reads EAGVAQSPRYKIIEKRQSVAFWCNPISGHATLYWYQQILGQGPKLLIQFQNNGVVDDSQLPKDRFSAERLKGVDSTLKIQPAKLEDSAVYLCASSSPTGGEANEKLFFGSGTQLSVL.

The chain joins TRBV27 to TRBJ1-2; TRBD1 agrees at 11 bases. CDR1 MNHEY and CDR2 SMNVEV come from the germline V gene (reference sequence). CDR3 size: 16 residues. Trimming took 2 bases from V and 4 from J; bases not matched to a gene: 6. The DNA of the CDR3 is TGTGCCAGCAGTTTAAGGACAGGGGGCCGCGGCTATGGCTACACCTTC. Encoded protein: CASSLRTGGRGYGYTF.

This clone was detected once. This chain connects TRBV19 to TRBJ2-1; D is perhaps TRBD1 (6 bases). CDR3 length: 14 residues. V was cut by 3 bases and J by 5 bases, with 11 bases left in between. Germline loops: CDR1 LNHDA, CDR2 SQIVND (reference sequence). The CDR3 nucleotides are TGTGCCAGTAGTATCACCGGGACAAACAATGAGCAGTTCTTC. Residues: CASSITGTNNEQFF. The complete variable domain, with remaining parts taken from reference TRBV19 and TRBJ2-1, reads DGGITQSPKYLFRKEGQNVTLSCEQNLNHDAMYWYRQDPGQGLRLIYYSQIVNDFQKGDIAEGYSVSREKKESFPLTVTSAQKNPTAFYLCASSITGTNNEQFFGPGTRLTVL.

This clone has just a few counts. The chain joins TRBV5-6 to TRBJ2-3, with D perhaps matching TRBD1 (6 bases). The V gene lost 2 bases and the J gene lost 4 bases, with 14 bases spanning the gap. CDR1 is SGHDT and CDR2 is YYEEEE in the germline V gene. The CDR3 has 15 amino acids. The CDR3 DNA is TGTGCCAGCAGCTTTCGTCAGGGGATGCCAGATACGCAGTATTTT. This encodes CASSFRQGMPDTQYF.